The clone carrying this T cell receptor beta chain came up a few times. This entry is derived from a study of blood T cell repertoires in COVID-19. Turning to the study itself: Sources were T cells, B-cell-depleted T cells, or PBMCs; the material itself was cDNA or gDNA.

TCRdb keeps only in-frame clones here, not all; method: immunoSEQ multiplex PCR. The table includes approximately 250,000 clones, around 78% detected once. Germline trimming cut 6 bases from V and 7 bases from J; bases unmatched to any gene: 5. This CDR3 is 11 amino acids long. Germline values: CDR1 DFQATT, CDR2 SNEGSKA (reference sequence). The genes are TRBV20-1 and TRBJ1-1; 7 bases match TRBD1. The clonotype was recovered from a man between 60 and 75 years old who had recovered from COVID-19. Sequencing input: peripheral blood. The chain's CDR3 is CSALQGFEAFF. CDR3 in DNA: TGCAGTGCCTTACAGGGGTTTGAAGCTTTCTTT.